One TCR beta chain is described in this entry. Its antigen remains unidentified. Trimming removed 4 bases from V and 1 base from J, with 13 bases in between. This CDR3 is 15 amino acids long. Germline V gene lookup returns CDR1 SGHDN and CDR2 FVKESK. The data belong to a study of chemoradiotherapy in HPV16-positive cancers. General study findings and limits: HPV-specific T cells were functionally defined from only a couple of HPV16-positive patients. HPV-responsive T-cell expansion during chemoradiotherapy was linked to improved recurrence-free survival in HPV16-positive patients.

Clones were read by immunoSEQ multiplex PCR, and TCRdb kept only the in-frame ones, dropping some. This sample has about 7,400 clones, with roughly four fifths found just once. Sequenced here: tumor tissue, sampled from a patient who underwent chemoradiotherapy. The chain joins TRBV14 to TRBJ1-1, with a possible D match to TRBD1 (5 bases). This TCR was recovered from a human donor with HPV-associated anogenital cancer. CDR3 DNA sequence: TGTGCCAGCAGCCCGACGACAAGGGGGAACACTGAAGCTTTCTTT. This codes for CASSPTTRGNTEAFF. The whole variable domain, filled in from reference TRBV14 and TRBJ1-1, reads EAGVTQFPSHSVIEKGQTVTLRCDPISGHDNLYWYRRVMGKEIKFLLHFVKESKQDESGMPNNRFLAERTGGTYSTLKVQPAELEDSGVYFCASSPTTRGNTEAFFGQGTRLTVV.